These 13 T cell receptor beta chains were sequenced from one sample in a study of T cell responses to AZD1222 COVID-19 vaccine (dated by TCRdb to about 2021). Library preparation employed the immunoSEQ multiplex PCR assay. Entries here come from immuneACCESS through TCRdb and include only in-frame sequences with V and J called. Some clones fail to appear in such tables; in the studies checked, an unresolved V gene covers under half of the shortfall, and the cause of the remainder is unknown. Across this sample there are about 100,000 clones, with 91% seen only once. Approximately 22% of the sample goes to the ten largest clones. The intended sense of this specimen's time point label: baseline before first vaccination. The input for sequencing was peripheral blood, taken on day 0 of AZD1222 vaccination. All receptors come from an adult in good health.

The CDR3 is CASRQSPANGYTF. The CDR3 nucleotides read TGTGCCAGCAGACAATCCCCAGCGAATGGCTACACCTTC. V gene TRBV3-1 (or the pseudogene TRBV3-2) combines with J gene TRBJ1-2; no clear D gene. V gave up 6 bases and J gave up 6 bases, with 14 bases separating them. Germline assignment: CDR1 LGHDT and CDR2 YNNKEL (reference sequence). CDR3 length: 13 residues.

The chain combines TRBV6-2 or TRBV6-3 with TRBJ2-7; a possible D gene is TRBD1 (5 bases). The CDR3 is made up of 16 amino acids. Trimming cost V 4 bases and J 3 bases, with 19 bases left between them. Germline V gene sequence: CDR1 MNHEY, CDR2 SVGEGT. CDR3 protein: CASSSETTAFYYEQYF. The CDR3 DNA follows: TGTGCCAGCAGTTCCGAGACGACAGCTTTCTACTACGAGCAGTACTTC.

The genes are TRBV5-4 and TRBJ1-4, with D possibly being TRBD1 (6 bases). CDR1 SGHNT and CDR2 YYREEE come from the germline V gene (reference sequence). The CDR3 has 14 residues. Trimming cost V 1 base and J 8 bases, with 12 bases left between them. CDR3 coding DNA: TGTGCCAGCAGCTTGAACGGGGGCCGGGAAAAACTGTTTTTT. Translation gives CASSLNGGREKLFF.

The chain combines TRBV5-8 with TRBJ2-5; D remains unclear. Germline V gene sequence: CDR1 SGHTS, CDR2 YDEGEE. The CDR3 is 16 amino acids. The V gene lost 4 bases and the J gene lost 0 bases, with 16 bases spanning the gap. This CDR3 is CASSPPDGGYQETQYF. CDR3 nucleotide sequence: TGTGCCAGCAGCCCCCCCGACGGTGGGTACCAAGAGACCCAGTACTTC.

The chain couples TRBV30 to TRBJ1-6; perhaps TRBD1 as D (5 bases). The CDR3 length is 16 residues. The ends were cut back, 3 bases at V and 8 bases at J, with 20 bases in the middle. CDR1 GTSNPN and CDR2 SVGIG come from the germline V gene (reference sequence). CDR3 residues: CAWSPLLREEDSPLHF. The CDR3 nucleotides read TGTGCCTGGAGCCCTCTACTCAGGGAAGAAGATTCACCCCTCCACTTT.

V usage is TRBV20-1 and J usage is TRBJ2-5; D unclear. The CDR3 runs to 15 residues. Trimming removed 3 bases at V and 2 bases at J, with 16 bases between. The germline V gene encodes CDR1 DFQATT and CDR2 SNEGSKA (reference sequence). The CDR3 protein is CSASLLRYRQETQYF. For the CDR3, the DNA is TGCAGTGCTAGTCTCCTCCGTTACCGACAAGAGACCCAGTACTTC.

This chain joins TRBV19 and TRBJ2-2, with 16 bases fitting TRBD2. The V and J ends lost 3 bases and 6 bases, in that order; junction bases with no gene match: 7. The CDR3 totals 18 residues. Germline CDR1 and CDR2: LNHDA and SQIVND (reference sequence). Written as DNA, the CDR3 is TGTGCCAGTAGTATCTCCGGGACTAGCGGGGGGGCTTCCGGGGAGCTGTTTTTT. It codes for CASSISGTSGGASGELFF. Using reference TRBV19 and TRBJ2-2 for the parts outside the CDR3, the full variable domain is DGGITQSPKYLFRKEGQNVTLSCEQNLNHDAMYWYRQDPGQGLRLIYYSQIVNDFQKGDIAEGYSVSREKKESFPLTVTSAQKNPTAFYLCASSISGTSGGASGELFFGEGSRLTVL.

The chain is built from TRBV7-9 and TRBJ1-1; 8 nucleotides agree with TRBD1. The CDR3 length is 14 residues. V trimming: 5 bases; J trimming: 5 bases; junction bases outside the gene matches: 7. From germline, CDR1 is SEHNR and CDR2 FQNEAQ (reference sequence). Here the CDR3 DNA reads TGTGCCAGCAGCATACGACAGGGGTCGACTGAAGCTTTCTTT. Its translation: CASSIRQGSTEAFF.

The chain's CDR3 is CASSPLTGGSGYTF. The CDR3 DNA follows: TGTGCCAGCAGCCCGCTGACAGGGGGCTCTGGCTACACCTTC. The chain carries TRBV6-5 and TRBJ1-2; 10 bases agree with TRBD1. Losses at the gene ends were 6 bases for V and 7 bases for J; bases not matched to a gene: 8. From germline, CDR1 is MNHEY and CDR2 SVGAGI. The CDR3 contains 14 residues.

The rearrangement uses TRBV11-2 and TRBJ2-3; 9 nucleotides agree with TRBD2. V lost 5 bases to trimming and J lost 4 bases; unmatched junction nucleotides: 7. The germline gives CDR1 SGHAT, CDR2 FQNNGV. The CDR3 length is 15 residues. The CDR3 region is CASSRLAGYADTQYF. CDR3 sequence (DNA): TGTGCCAGCAGCCGCCTAGCGGGGTACGCAGATACGCAGTATTTT.

V usage is TRBV6-2 or TRBV6-3 and J usage is TRBJ1-4, with a possible D match to TRBD1 (6 bases). Trimming took off 2 bases at V and 10 bases at J, with 14 bases between the two ends. The CDR3 spans 14 residues. Germline V gene lookup returns CDR1 MNHEY and CDR2 SVGEGT. CDR3 DNA sequence: TGTGCCAGCAGTTACCCCGCGGGGGCAGGAAAACTGTTTTTT. It encodes CASSYPAGAGKLFF.

The rearrangement joins TRBV19 to TRBJ1-2; TRBD1 matches at 8 bases. V was clipped by 5 bases and J by 3 bases; unmatched bases: 2. The CDR3 sequence is 13 residues long. CDR1 and CDR2 from the germline V gene are LNHDA and SQIVND (reference sequence). The CDR3 nucleotides are TGTGCCAGTAGTGAACAGGGGGACTATGGCTACACCTTC. Translating gives CASSEQGDYGYTF.

Only one count was recorded for this clone. Additional DNA sequences in this sample encode the identical CDR3. The J gene is TRBJ1-5, the V gene TRBV30, with 7 bases lining up with TRBD1. V lost 0 bases and J lost 5; bases outside the gene matches: 4. The CDR3 is 14 amino acids. The germline gives CDR1 GTSNPN, CDR2 SVGIG (reference sequence). In DNA form, the CDR3 reads TGTGCCTGGAGTGTAGGAGGGGGCGATCAGCCCCAGCATTTT. Protein product: CAWSVGGGDQPQHF.